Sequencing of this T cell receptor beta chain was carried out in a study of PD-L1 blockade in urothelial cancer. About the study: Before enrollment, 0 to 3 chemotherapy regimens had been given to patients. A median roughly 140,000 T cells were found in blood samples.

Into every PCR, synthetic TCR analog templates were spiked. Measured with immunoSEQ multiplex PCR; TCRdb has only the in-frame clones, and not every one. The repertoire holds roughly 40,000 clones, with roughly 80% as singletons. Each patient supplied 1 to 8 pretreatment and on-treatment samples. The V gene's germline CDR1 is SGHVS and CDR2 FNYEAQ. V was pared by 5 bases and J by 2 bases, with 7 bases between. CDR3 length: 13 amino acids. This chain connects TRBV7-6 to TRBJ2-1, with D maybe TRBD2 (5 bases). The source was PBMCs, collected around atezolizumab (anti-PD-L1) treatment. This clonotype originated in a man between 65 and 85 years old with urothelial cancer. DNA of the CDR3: TGTGCCAGCAGCGTCGGGGCCTACAATGAGCAGTTCTTC. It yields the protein CASSVGAYNEQFF.